This is a list of T cell receptor beta chains from one sample in a study of identical twins. TCRdb re-derived calls from the 5' RACE reads in MiXCR, one entry per CDR3 protein. Counted here are some 730,000 distinct CDR3 sequences, about 20% occurring once; the ten biggest clones make up roughly 13%. These data also formed part of another study, on T cells expressing NK-cell markers.

Sequenced: PBMCs. All receptors come from a woman between 18 and 29 years old in good health. CDR3s include the opening cysteine and the closing phenylalanine or tryptophan. Where a row states a size, it is once, few, many or the class of an expanded clone; other rows omit it.

abundance	v_gene	j_gene	CDR3aa
NA	TRBV18	TRBJ1-5	CASSRQGASGGDQPQHF
NA	TRBV6-5	TRBJ2-1	CASSYSSGLSYNEQFF
many	TRBV5-1	TRBJ2-3	CASSFAVRTGGGDTQYF
NA	TRBV7-9	TRBJ2-3	CASSDSDTDTQYF
NA	TRBV18	TRBJ2-3	CASSPIVTDTQYF
NA	TRBV6-5	TRBJ2-1	CASSYSGRGGREQFF
NA	TRBV12-3/TRBV12-4	TRBJ1-1	CASSWTGSNTEAFF
NA	TRBV12-3/TRBV12-4	TRBJ1-1	CASSFLVTLMNTEAFF
NA	TRBV7-7	TRBJ2-1	CASSLALGQSSYNEQFF
NA	TRBV12-5	TRBJ2-7	CASGLPQGVGYEQYF
NA	TRBV5-1	TRBJ2-1	CASSLEAAGTSYNEQFF
NA	TRBV29-1	TRBJ2-6	CSVDGLSGANVLTF
NA	TRBV12-3/TRBV12-4	TRBJ2-5	CASTETAQETQYF
NA	TRBV2	TRBJ1-5	CASRDSASQPQHF
NA	TRBV20-1	TRBJ2-7	CSAREENEQYF
few	TRBV5-1	TRBJ2-3	CASTREGQITDTQYF
NA	TRBV12-3/TRBV12-4	TRBJ2-3	CASSLRLAGSADTQYF
NA	TRBV12-3/TRBV12-4	TRBJ2-5	CASSPRGSGWGETQYF
NA	TRBV5-5	TRBJ2-7	CASSFPPLCEQYF
few	TRBV9	TRBJ2-5	CASSVQGAYQETQYF
NA	TRBV2	TRBJ1-1	CASSEAAHEAFF
NA	TRBV20-1	TRBJ2-1	CSAETSGGSSSSYNEQFF
few	TRBV18	TRBJ1-2	CASSHYSTGLNYGYTF